A selection of T cell receptor beta chains follows, all from one sample in a study of shared clonotypes between healthy human individuals. The table came from immunoSEQ multiplex PCR; TCRdb's copy has only in-frame clones and leaves some out. This sample has 2,500,000 or so clones; 93% occur once, and the top ten carry 0.36%. Sequenced material: naive CD4+ T cells from PBMCs. These receptor sequences come from a man aged 18 to 35 in good health. Some clones in this sample may be carry-over from other donors' samples. Both conserved end residues are part of each CDR3.

V	CDR3
TRBV5-4	CASSADPGGMPPGELFF
TRBV9	CASSPGQGIWNTEAFF
TRBV9	CASSTQLTGLPTDTQYF
TRBV2	CASKTGVTSGRSSYNEQFF
TRBV6-1	CASSLAGGADTQYF
TRBV6-5	CASSYFWTSNEQYF
TRBV15	CATSRDRDYEQYF
TRBV10-3	CAISESSYEQYF
TRBV6-1	CASSDSGGYGYTF
TRBV29-1	CSVQTGLAGDEQFF
TRBV7-9	CASSFAGQPQHF
TRBV10-2	CASRTGLNTGELFF
TRBV9	CASSAPGGSFGYTF
TRBV15	CATSSRGFGELFF
TRBV28	CASSSRGDDNEKLFF
TRBV9	CASSVNQREGTGELFF
TRBV6-6	CASRPMGQTSYNEQFF
TRBV5-4	CASSRDYSYEQYF
TRBV4-2	CASSRVDRDSGNTIYF
TRBV28	CASSYGGNEKLFF
TRBV18	CASSSGAPLHF
TRBV7-9	CASSLYLPAGADEQFF
TRBV6-5	CASSYSPGSFYGYTF
TRBV18	CASSLARSYYEQYF
TRBV6-5	CASSYQGANYGYTF
TRBV5-1	CASSSQGYQETQYF
TRBV28	CASSFVGGGSYEQYF
TRBV19	CASSIGNRNTQYF
TRBV11-2	CASSFRTGEETQYF
TRBV6-5	CASRLGLGSTYEQYF
TRBV29-1	CSVTGTENTEAFF
TRBV18	CASSPPNGQVNTEAFF
TRBV14	CASSQGVAYGYTF
TRBV5-1	CASSLQAESYNEQFF
TRBV28	CASSMTLNELAGGPTSYNEQFF
TRBV14	CASSPGGAQYF
TRBV7-2	CASSGTVGNTIYF
TRBV27	CASSGRTGGGYEQYF
TRBV11-2	CASSLVRGGNYEQYF
TRBV5-1	CASRMDRANEQYF
TRBV5-1	CASSSLQGRSTLEQYF
TRBV5-1	CASSHTGTGVYEQYF
TRBV5-4	CASSLWGRYEQYF
TRBV11-2	CASSLDVWTSSRTDTQYF
TRBV6-1	CASSGFGGTEAFF
TRBV28	CASTMGGQGNYGYTF
TRBV5-1	CASSESSGANVLTF
TRBV5-1	CASSLGSRGTGELFF
TRBV30	CAWNLGQGSEPQHF
TRBV25-1	CASRSETGDSSYEQYF
TRBV19	CASSRQGRTSGRDSGTQYF
TRBV5-4	CASSPDGPGLAGYNEQFF
TRBV5-1	CASSLVAGTADYGYTF
TRBV6-1	CASSKTRAGGELFF
TRBV5-1	CASSLGGGTETQYF
TRBV30	CAWSWAGDEAFF
TRBV9	CASSNNYEQYF
TRBV10-3	CAITDREAMGYTF
TRBV12-5	CASGPPPQATYGYTF
TRBV5-1	CASNGETQYF